This T cell receptor (beta chain) was sequenced in a study of human T cells and chemical hapten exposure. Per the germline V gene, CDR1 is MNHEY and CDR2 is SVGEGT. This CDR3 contains 14 residues. V was trimmed by 7 bases and J by 6 bases, leaving 18 bases between them. Described time point: pre-sensitization, week 0. The treatment was: therapeutic diphenylcyclopropenone sensitization with weekly scalp DPC. TCRdb called the RACE reads again in MiXCR, with one record for every CDR3 protein. The sample has roughly 380,000 distinct CDR3 sequences, 4% to 6% seen once. The chain recombines TRBV6-2 or TRBV6-3 with TRBJ1-1, with D perhaps TRBD1 (6 bases). Sequencing was performed on whole blood, taken in connection with sensitization to the hapten diphenylcyclopropenone (DPC). The receptor was isolated from a woman in her fifties or sixties with alopecia areata. Some clones in this sample may be carry-over from other donors' samples. The CDR3 DNA is TGTGCCAGCACCCTCGTGGGGGGCGCGGCTGAAGCTTTCTTT. This encodes CASTLVGGAAEAFF.